This TCR beta chain emerged from a study of blood T cells in healthy people across ages. Regarding the study as a whole: In long-lived donors, naive CD4+ cell counts and diversity exceeded those of aged donors. Older individuals had lower TCR beta diversity per million T cells (the decline was roughly linear).

Regarding this clonotype: Its specificity is not known.

Germline V gene data show CDR1 as SEHNR and CDR2 as FQNEAQ (reference sequence). The V gene lost 5 bases and the J gene lost 4 bases, with 12 bases spanning the gap. This CDR3 has 13 residues. Alongside a J-beta primer mix, a sample-barcoded 5' primer served in a second PCR lasting about 6 to 11 cycles. Each TCR beta cDNA got a 12-nucleotide random molecular identifier. TCRdb itself ran the 5' RACE reads through MiXCR, one entry per CDR3 protein. The sample consists of 1.5 million to 1.9 million distinct CDR3 sequences, about 45% of them appearing once. With each sample, at least 6 micrograms of total RNA were extracted.

Specimen: blood. This sequence was found in a woman aged 18 to 35 in good health. This chain uses TRBV7-9 with TRBJ2-7; D remains ambiguous. The CDR3 sequence is CASSRVVNYEQYF. The CDR3 nucleotides are TGTGCCAGCAGCAGGGTCGTGAATTACGAGCAGTACTTC.